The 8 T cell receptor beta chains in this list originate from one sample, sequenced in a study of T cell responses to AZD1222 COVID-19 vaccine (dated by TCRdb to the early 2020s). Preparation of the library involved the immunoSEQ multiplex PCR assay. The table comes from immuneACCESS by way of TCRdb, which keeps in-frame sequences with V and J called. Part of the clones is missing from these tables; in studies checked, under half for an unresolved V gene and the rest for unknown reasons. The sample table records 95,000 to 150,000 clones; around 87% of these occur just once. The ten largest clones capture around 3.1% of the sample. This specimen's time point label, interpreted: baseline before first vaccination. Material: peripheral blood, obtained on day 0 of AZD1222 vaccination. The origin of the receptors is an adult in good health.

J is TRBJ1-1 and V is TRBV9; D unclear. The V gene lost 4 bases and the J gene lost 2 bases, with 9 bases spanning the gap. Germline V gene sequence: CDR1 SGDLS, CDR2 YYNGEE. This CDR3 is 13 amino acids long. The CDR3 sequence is CASSTRLNTEAFF. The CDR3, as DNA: TGTGCCAGCAGCACACGACTTAACACTGAAGCTTTCTTT.

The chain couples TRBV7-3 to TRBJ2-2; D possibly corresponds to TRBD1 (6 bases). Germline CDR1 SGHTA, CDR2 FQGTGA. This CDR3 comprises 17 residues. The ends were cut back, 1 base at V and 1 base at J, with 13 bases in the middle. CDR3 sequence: CASSLIGVRGNTGELFF. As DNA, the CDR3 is TGTGCCAGCAGCTTAATTGGGGTCAGGGGGAACACCGGGGAGCTGTTTTTT.

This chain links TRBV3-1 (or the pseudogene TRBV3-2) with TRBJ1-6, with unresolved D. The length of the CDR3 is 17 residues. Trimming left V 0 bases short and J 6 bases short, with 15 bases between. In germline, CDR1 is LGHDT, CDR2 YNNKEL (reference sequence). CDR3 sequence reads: CASSQDPGGHLNSPLHF. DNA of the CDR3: TGTGCCAGCAGCCAAGATCCTGGTGGGCACCTTAATTCACCCCTCCACTTT.

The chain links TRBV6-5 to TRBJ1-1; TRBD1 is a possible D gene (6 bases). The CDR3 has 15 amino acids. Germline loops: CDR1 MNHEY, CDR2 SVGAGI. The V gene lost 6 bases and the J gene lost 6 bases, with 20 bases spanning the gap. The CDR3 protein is CASRPSGGALPEAFF. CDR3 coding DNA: TGTGCCAGCAGGCCATCTGGGGGGGCCCTGCCTGAAGCTTTCTTT.

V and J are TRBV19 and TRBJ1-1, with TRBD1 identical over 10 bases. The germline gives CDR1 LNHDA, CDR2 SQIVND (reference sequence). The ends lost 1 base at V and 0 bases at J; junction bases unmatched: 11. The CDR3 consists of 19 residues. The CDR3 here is CASSIVRDRGLMVNTEAFF. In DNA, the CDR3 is TGTGCCAGTAGTATAGTTCGGGACAGGGGCCTCATGGTGAACACTGAAGCTTTCTTT.

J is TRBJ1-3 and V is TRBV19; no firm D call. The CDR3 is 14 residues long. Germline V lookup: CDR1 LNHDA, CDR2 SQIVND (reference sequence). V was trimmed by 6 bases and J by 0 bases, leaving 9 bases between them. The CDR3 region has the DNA TGTGCCAGTAGAGAGGTGAGCTCTGGAAACACCATATATTTT. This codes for CASREVSSGNTIYF.

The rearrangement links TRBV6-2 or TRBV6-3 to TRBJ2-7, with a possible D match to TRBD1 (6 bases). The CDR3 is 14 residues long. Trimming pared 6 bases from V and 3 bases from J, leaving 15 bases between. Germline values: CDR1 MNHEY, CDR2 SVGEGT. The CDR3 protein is CASSRRQENYEQYF. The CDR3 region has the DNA TGTGCCAGCAGCCGAAGACAGGAAAACTACGAGCAGTACTTC.

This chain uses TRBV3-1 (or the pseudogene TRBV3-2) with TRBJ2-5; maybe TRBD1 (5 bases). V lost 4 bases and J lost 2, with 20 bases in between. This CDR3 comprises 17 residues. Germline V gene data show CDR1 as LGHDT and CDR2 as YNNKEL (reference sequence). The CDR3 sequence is CASSLLSPTAKQETQYF. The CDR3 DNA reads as TGTGCCAGCAGCCTTCTGAGTCCGACAGCCAAACAAGAGACCCAGTACTTC.